Listed here is a single T cell receptor (beta chain). This entry comes from a study of blood T cell repertoires in COVID-19. Across the study: Researchers got acute and convalescent COVID-19 samples from the United States, Italy and Spain. The cDNA or gDNA used as material had been derived from T cells, B-cell-depleted T cells, or PBMCs.

In the original processing: Amplifying reference gene primers gave estimates of nucleated cell counts. Sequenced by immunoSEQ multiplex PCR; TCRdb stores in-frame clones only, minus some. D and trimming come from the DNA, and the V and J calls and clone size come from that table. The sample lists under 200,000 clones, roughly 84% seen once, with roughly 9.8% in the top ten. In germline, CDR1 is SGHAT, CDR2 FQNNGV. This CDR3 contains 18 residues. J was trimmed by 3 bases and V by 5 bases; bases with no gene match: 11. This chain joins TRBV11-2 and TRBJ2-2, with TRBD2 matching over 11 bases. Sequenced sample: peripheral blood. This receptor was obtained from a woman older than 75 with acute or convalescent COVID-19. CDR3 DNA: TGTGCCAGCAGCATCGGTAGCGGGGGGGCCGGGTACACCGGGGAGCTGTTTTTT. Translated, it gives CASSIGSGGAGYTGELFF.